The T cell receptor beta chain under discussion was sequenced for a study of identical twins (dated by TCRdb to between 2015 and 2016). A note on the overall study: To test whether fetal clonotypes persist, this study deep-sequenced TCR alpha and beta repertoires from monozygotic twins, from unrelated adults of various ages, and from cord blood. Replicate twin experiments were performed at different times using different library preparation protocols to rule out contamination.

Every donor was a healthy Caucasian. Three pairs of female monozygotic twins, all aged about 18 to 30 years, made up the twin cohort. Positive isolation kits from Invitrogen were used to isolate the CD4+ and CD8+ T cell populations. The CDR3 sequence holds 14 residues, the cysteine and phenylalanine included. The DNA shown is the 42-base CDR3, in frame from base 1. V is reduced by 7 bases and J by 4 bases, leaving a spacing of 19 bases between them. Sequences SQVTM (CDR1) and ANQGSEA (CDR2) are obtained from the germline V gene. What the study reported, not specific to this receptor: Because the same donors could not be followed over many years, the conclusions depended on cross-sectional statistical analysis. Out-of-frame TCR alpha sequences shared between twins showed an excess of low generation-probability sequences compared with coincidental sharing between unrelated individuals. Fewer insertions were carried by abundant cord blood beta clonotypes, a similar but weaker trend appeared in young adult naive repertoires, and no such trend appeared in memory repertoires. Out-of-frame TCR alpha sharing in monozygotic twins was systematically underestimated by recombination models, whereas sharing between unrelated individuals was in agreement with the recombination models. A weaker excess of twin sharing was found in beta out-of-frame sequences because the signal-to-noise ratio was lowered by fewer shared sequences. Invariant T cells such as MAIT and iNKT could partly confound zero-insertion analyses, although diverse VJ usage argued against such confounding for most clonotypes.

This clonotype came up a few times. Its recognized antigen is unknown. Base qualities are missing; no much larger clone stands one base away. Library preparation used 5' RACE. These reads were obtained on an Illumina HiSeq 2000. Template switching added a universal primer binding site, and the final cDNA carried a unique molecular identifier that allowed TCR cDNA molecules to be counted accurately. Specific primers in the conserved constant-segment region were used to synthesize first-strand cDNA for TCR alpha and beta chains. To control for contamination, every cDNA library carried two barcodes: a SMART-Mk sample barcode plus Illumina barcodes. TruSeq adapter sequences, together with Illumina sample barcodes, were added in two successive PCR steps. TCR alpha and beta cDNA libraries were sequenced on the Illumina HiSeq platform with custom primers. The authors processed their data as follows. MiGEC processed the raw reads to extract unique molecular identifiers, while MiXCR was used to determine the CDR3 positions. Recombination models were inferred per individual with the repgenHMM and IGoR tools using an EM algorithm. Shared clonotypes were analyzed with the tcR package in R, and sharing was normalized by the product of cloneset sizes. To study raw recombination without the effects of thymic and clonal selection, out-of-frame nonproductive sequences were analyzed. TCRdb applied fastp at Q25 and MiXCR to the public reads, then kept only in-frame beta chains. Rows with a matching CDR3 protein are joined into one entry that keeps the most common DNA and genes. The V and J calls were determined by TCRdb, not by the authors. In this sample the table shows 430,000 or so distinct CDR3 sequences, approximately 24% of which occur a single time. 2.9% of the sample is in the top ten clones.

These data were also reused for a study on T cells expressing NK-cell markers. Looking at the second paper: In sorted CD3+CD56+NKG2C+, CD3+CD56+NKG2C- and CD3+CD56-NKG2C+ T-cell subsets from several donors, TCR beta-chain repertoires were profiled. Of the eight sequenced donors, seven were found to be HCMV-seropositive and one was found to be HCMV-seronegative. In several experiments an anti-gammadeltaTCR antibody was added to restrict sorting to alphabetaTCR-expressing T cells. In more than 5 donors, the dominant CD3+CD56+NKG2C+ clonotypes were found to rank among the top 10 CD8+ clonotypes and to make up about 1.0-7.5% of CD8+ T cells. Those dominant clonotypes were again the most abundant among CD3+CD56-NKG2C+ cells in a handful of donors, at roughly 28.3-65%. Whether the expanded NKG2C-expressing T cell clones were specific for HCMV antigens was left unclear. Randomly selected healthy volunteers, three men and five women, were used as the eight sequenced donors. HCMV-specific IgG was detected in serum with a commercial ELISA kit to determine HCMV serostatus. MIGEC was used to demultiplex reads and group the reads by UMI, and MiTCR was used to assemble and quantify clonotypes. Only TCR cDNA sequences supported by at least two reads were kept to exclude erroneous sequences. The tcR package was used for downstream repertoire analysis, and clonotypes were matched across fractions by CDR3 nucleotide sequence plus V segment. VDJmatch was used to annotate antigen specificity against VDJdb, with one amino acid substitution in CDR3 permitted.

This receptor was identified in a woman aged 18-30 years in good health. The rearrangement combines TRBV29-1 with TRBJ2-5, with TRBD1 perhaps the D gene, on 6 matching bases. The sequenced sample was CD4+ T cells sorted from blood. The base sequence is TGCAGCGGAAACCCAGGGGTCTTAAGAGAGACCCAGTACTTC. Translated, this is CSGNPGVLRETQYF. The reference TRBV29-1 and TRBJ2-5 proteins fill in what lies around the CDR3, so the full variable domain reads SAVISQKPSRDICQRGTSLTIQCQVDSQVTMMFWYRQQPGQSLTLIATANQGSEATYESGFVIDKFPISRPNLTFSTLTVSNMSPEDSSIYLCSGNPGVLRETQYFGPGTRLLVL.